This is a list of T cell receptor beta chains from one sample in a study of blood T cell repertoires in COVID-19. Assay: immunoSEQ multiplex PCR; the TCRdb copy retains only in-frame clones and omits some. The sample shows roughly 200,000 clones, about 87% of them seen only once. Input material: peripheral blood. These receptors came from a man between 60 and 75 years old with acute or convalescent COVID-19. Both conserved end residues are part of each CDR3.

TRBJ2-7 TRBV7-3 CASSLTAGTGAYEQYF
TRBJ2-5 TRBV7-2 CASARGGQGAPETQYF
TRBJ2-5 TRBV2 CASSEDRSLQETQYF
TRBJ2-1 TRBV5-1 CASSFGQGSYNEQFF
TRBJ1-2 TRBV2 CASSVEQSYGYTF
TRBJ1-2 TRBV28 CASSFGTGGYGYTF
TRBJ2-1 TRBV27 CASSWRTGSYNEQFF
TRBJ2-1 TRBV19 CASSLAGTGGSEQFF
TRBJ2-7 TRBV28 CASSLPRDTPQYF
TRBJ2-3 TRBV5-5 CASSSRQGITDTQYF
TRBJ2-1 TRBV11-2 CASSSFPGQPHEQFF
TRBJ2-7 TRBV7-2 CASSPLGDYYEQYF
TRBJ2-7 TRBV28 CASSPGTDSYEQYF
TRBJ1-5 TRBV19 CASSISAGDQPQHF
TRBJ1-2 TRBV30 CAWTRDRSKGYTF
TRBJ1-2 TRBV4-3 CASSQDVGGLGGYTF
TRBJ2-1 TRBV19 CASSMGLAGGYNEQFF
TRBJ2-5 TRBV6-1 CASSVIGTGGWSETQYF
TRBJ1-2 TRBV6-1 CASSEGAGNYGYTF
TRBJ1-5 TRBV6-5 CASSSGQVGNQPQHF
TRBJ2-2 TRBV5-4 CASSQGLPNTGELFF
TRBJ1-4 TRBV2 CASSEAHQKLFF
TRBJ1-2 TRBV11-2 CASSLVPGQGNLRYYGYTF
TRBJ2-7 TRBV4-1 CASSLEARAYWEQYF
TRBJ2-3 TRBV7-3 CASTVRGLETDTQYF
TRBJ2-2 TRBV11-2 CASSPAGNTGELFF
TRBJ1-1 TRBV19 CASSILGQAEAFF
TRBJ1-1 TRBV4-1 CASSQEGNVRYTEAFF
TRBJ2-6 TRBV2 CASRDRHSGANVLTF
TRBJ2-5 TRBV18 CASSRMARTVQETQYF
TRBJ2-7 TRBV7-6 CASSPAGTGGPYEQYF
TRBJ2-1 TRBV5-4 CASSLGGGTSYNEQFF
TRBJ1-6 TRBV5-6 CASRTGTGPSYNSPLHF
TRBJ1-1 TRBV5-1 CASSPSLPDRGRVLNTEAFF
TRBJ1-2 TRBV27 CASSLSSLDRRYYGYTF
TRBJ1-5 TRBV19 CASMGTGLSQPQHF
TRBJ1-1 TRBV5-5 CASSFGHANTEAFF